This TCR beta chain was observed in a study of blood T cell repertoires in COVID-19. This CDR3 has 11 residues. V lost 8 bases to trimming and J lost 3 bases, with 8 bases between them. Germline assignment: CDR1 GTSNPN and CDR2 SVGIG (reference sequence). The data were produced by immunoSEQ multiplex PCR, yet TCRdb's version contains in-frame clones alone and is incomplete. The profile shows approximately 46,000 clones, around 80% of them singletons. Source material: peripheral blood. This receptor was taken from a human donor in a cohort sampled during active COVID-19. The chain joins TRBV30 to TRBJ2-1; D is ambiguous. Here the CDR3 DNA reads TGTGCCCAAACAAGCTACAATGAGCAGTTCTTC. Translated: CAQTSYNEQFF.